This TCR beta chain comes out of a study of blood T cell repertoires in COVID-19. Measured with immunoSEQ multiplex PCR; TCRdb has only the in-frame clones, and not every one. The table records 150,000 to 200,000 clones, more than 75% of them present only once. Germline V gives CDR1 MNHEY, CDR2 SVGAGI. The CDR3 sequence is 15 residues long. Trimming left V 3 bases short and J 3 bases short, with 9 bases between. V usage is TRBV6-5 and J usage is TRBJ1-6; TRBD1 might be the D (5 bases). The sample comprised peripheral blood. The source of this sequence is a man younger than 30 with active or convalescent COVID-19. The CDR3, as DNA: TGTGCCAGCAGTTATCACAGGATCTATAATTCACCCCTCCACTTT. Residues: CASSYHRIYNSPLHF.